This passage covers 20 T cell receptor beta chains from one sample sequenced in a study of Graves' ophthalmopathy and Graves' hyperthyroidism. Amplification targeted the TCR beta CDR3 regions, with RNA transcripts as the source material. RT-PCR in the first round used HTBI primers; a second-round multiplex PCR followed. TCRdb passed the multiplex PCR reads through MiXCR, listing each CDR3 protein once. The profile shows approximately 17,000 distinct CDR3 sequences, about half of them singletons. The sample taken for sequencing was peripheral blood. These receptors came from a woman aged 40-49 years with stable Graves' hyperthyroidism.

This clonotype was counted many times. The rearrangement uses TRBV19 and TRBJ1-1; the D gene is possibly TRBD1 (5 bases). CDR3 size: 13 residues. Trimming removed 5 bases from V and 5 bases from J, with 12 bases in between. From germline, CDR1 is LNHDA and CDR2 SQIVND (reference sequence). The DNA of the CDR3 is TGTGCCAGTAGTTTCAGGGTGGAGACTGAAGCTTTCTTT. This translates into CASSFRVETEAFF.

This chain connects TRBV2 to TRBJ1-2; TRBD1 aligns across 8 bases. The J segment lost 5 bases and the V segment lost 5 bases, leaving 10 bases of the junction unmatched. The length of the CDR3 is 15 residues. In germline, CDR1 is SNHLY, CDR2 FYNNEI. The CDR3 bases are TGTGCCAGCAGTTTACCATGGACAGGGCAATATGGCTACACCTTC. It encodes CASSLPWTGQYGYTF.

The chain couples TRBV20-1 to TRBJ1-6, with 7 nucleotides matching TRBD1. Germline V lookup: CDR1 DFQATT, CDR2 SNEGSKA (reference sequence). This CDR3 is built from 11 residues. The ends lost 8 bases at V and 11 bases at J; junction bases unmatched: 6. The DNA for the CDR3 is TGCAGTACCGACCAGGGGGCACCCCTCCACTTT. Its translation: CSTDQGAPLHF.

The CDR3 DNA reads as TGTGCCAGCAGCGGGACAGCCCCCGACTCTGGCTACACCTTC. It codes for CASSGTAPDSGYTF. The rearrangement joins TRBV7-4 to TRBJ1-2, with 7 bases aligning to TRBD1. The V segment lost 5 bases and the J segment 7 bases; nucleotides outside the gene matches: 10. The CDR3 length is 14 residues. CDR1 and CDR2 (germline): SGHVT, SQSDAQ.

This clonotype was counted ten times or more. This sequence joins TRBV20-1 and TRBJ1-3; D is uncertain. Germline-derived CDR1 and CDR2 are DFQATT and SNEGSKA (reference sequence). The CDR3 covers 14 residues. V was shortened by 2 bases and J by 0 bases, with 8 bases between the two germline ends. The CDR3 spells CSARSGASGNTIYF. In nucleotides, the CDR3 is TGCAGTGCTAGATCCGGCGCCTCTGGAAACACCATATATTTT.

Details on this clonotype: One base away lies a much larger clone, so this may be a sequencing read error. The genes are TRBV20-1 and TRBJ2-7; weak D call: TRBD1 (6 bases). V was cut by 6 bases and J by 7 bases, with 25 bases left in between. The germline V gene encodes CDR1 DFQATT and CDR2 SNEGSKA (reference sequence). This CDR3 has 15 amino acids. The CDR3 spells CSAARPGADSREQYF. CDR3 sequence (DNA): TGCAGTGCCGCCCGGCCAGGGGCCGATTCTAGGGAGCAGTACTTC.

This clonotype was detected ten times or more. The CDR3 region is CASSPGAGLRQPQHF. CDR3 DNA sequence: TGTGCCAGCAGCCCCGGAGCGGGGCTGCGACAGCCCCAGCATTTT. The V gene is TRBV9, the J gene TRBJ1-5; D perhaps matches TRBD1 (5 bases). This CDR3 comprises 15 residues. Deletions cut 4 bases from V and 7 bases from J, with 18 bases between. CDR1 is SGDLS, CDR2 YYNGEE, per germline.

The chain carries TRBV13 and TRBJ2-7; TRBD2 matches at 9 bases. In germline, CDR1 is PRHDT, CDR2 FYEKMQ (reference sequence). CDR3 size: 15 residues. V gave up 5 bases and J gave up 4 bases; unmatched junction bases: 9. For the CDR3, the DNA is TGTGCCAGCAGCCCACGACTAGCGGACCTTTACGAGCAGTACTTC. Protein product: CASSPRLADLYEQYF.

This clonotype was observed many times. This may be a read error: a much more frequent sequence differs by one nucleotide. The genes are TRBV29-1 and TRBJ1-4; no definite D call. Trimming took 8 bases from V and 3 from J, leaving 13 bases between them. The CDR3 totals 13 residues. Germline V CDR1 and CDR2: SQVTM, ANQGSEA. The CDR3 sequence is CSIGVRANEKLFF. Here the CDR3 DNA reads TGCAGCATTGGGGTGAGAGCTAATGAAAAACTGTTTTTT.

This chain joins TRBV21-1 and TRBJ2-1; the table assigns TRBD2, which was not confirmed against the DNA. TRBV21-1 is a listed pseudogene. The CDR3 is 18 amino acids. The CDR3 region has the DNA TGTGCCAGCAGCAAACGAGATACCGGGACTAGTGGTCGAAATGAGCAGTTCTTC. This translates into CASSKRDTGTSGRNEQFF.

By sample share, this clonotype is medium-sized (0.01 to 0.1%). The genes are TRBV2 and TRBJ2-5; 7 bases fit TRBD1. This CDR3 contains 14 residues. The ends lost 4 bases at V and 1 base at J; junction bases unmatched: 3. Germline CDR1 and CDR2: SNHLY and FYNNEI. CDR3 DNA sequence: TGTGCCAGCAGTGGGGACAGAGCCCAAGAGACCCAGTACTTC. It yields the protein CASSGDRAQETQYF.

This clonotype was picked up a small number of times. V is TRBV12-3 or TRBV12-4 and J is TRBJ1-1; a weak D match, TRBD1 (5 bases). Trimming removed 2 bases at V and 1 base at J, with 5 bases between. The CDR3 extends over 13 amino acids. The CDR3 nucleotides read TGTGCCAGCAGTTTACAGGGGAACACTGAAGCTTTCTTT. Protein sequence: CASSLQGNTEAFF.

The sample holds many counts of this clonotype. The genes are TRBV6-1 and TRBJ2-7; a possible D gene is TRBD1 (6 bases). Germline CDR1 reads MNHNS; CDR2 reads SASEGT. Trimming removed 0 bases from V and 1 base from J, with 10 bases in between. The CDR3 extends over 15 amino acids. The CDR3: CASSEALDSSYEQYF. The CDR3 DNA reads as TGTGCCAGCAGTGAAGCGCTGGACAGTTCCTACGAGCAGTACTTC.

By share, this clonotype counts as medium-sized. The CDR3 nucleotides are TGTGCCAGCAGACCCAGGGGGCTAGGGGCCAACGTCCTGACTTTC. Its protein is CASRPRGLGANVLTF. The gene calls are TRBV2 and TRBJ2-6; 8 bases are shared with TRBD1. The CDR3 sequence is 15 residues long. From germline, CDR1 is SNHLY and CDR2 FYNNEI. V shed 6 bases and J 4 bases; nucleotides not matched to a gene: 5.

This clonotype was seen many times. This chain joins TRBV20-1 and TRBJ1-5; 9 positions agree with TRBD1. There are 13 residues in the CDR3. Per the germline V gene, CDR1 is DFQATT and CDR2 is SNEGSKA (reference sequence). The ends lost 5 bases at V and 14 bases at J; junction bases unmatched: 13. The CDR3 DNA reads TGCAGTGCTGCCCGGGACAGGGAGTCCATCAAGCATTTT. As protein: CSAARDRESIKHF.

The chain joins TRBV20-1 to TRBJ2-3; no clear D gene. The CDR3 loop spans 13 amino acids. Trimming took 2 bases from V and 2 from J, leaving 8 bases between them. CDR1 and CDR2 (germline): DFQATT, SNEGSKA (reference sequence). The CDR3, as DNA: TGCAGTGCTAGAAGGGCTACCACAGATACGCAGTATTTT. Translation gives CSARRATTDTQYF.

Relative to its sample, this clonotype is medium-sized. The chain links TRBV24-1 to TRBJ1-5; D gene uncertain. CDR3 size: 14 residues. Germline values: CDR1 KGHDR, CDR2 SFDVKD. V shed 2 bases and J shed 5 bases, with 9 bases lying between them. The CDR3 region has the DNA TGTGCCACCAGTGATTCAACACAGTATCAGCCCCAGCATTTT. Amino acids: CATSDSTQYQPQHF.

The table lists this clonotype with many counts. This rearrangement joins TRBV5-1 to TRBJ1-1; D possibly corresponds to TRBD1 (6 bases). Germline loops: CDR1 SGHRS, CDR2 YFSETQ. V shed 4 bases and J shed 2 bases, with 15 bases lying between them. The CDR3 spans 15 residues. CDR3 nucleotides: TGCGCCAGCAGCCCCGAGCCAGGGGTAAACACTGAAGCTTTCTTT. The encoded protein is CASSPEPGVNTEAFF.

This clonotype was recorded at least ten times. Compared with germline, one end of the junction differs, possibly owing to a read error. The rearrangement joins TRBV5-6 to TRBJ2-7; D may be TRBD1 (6 bases). This CDR3 is 14 amino acids long. Looked up from germline, CDR1 is SGHDT and CDR2 is YYEEEE. The CDR3 spells CASRPGPLPGQATF. CDR3 sequence (DNA): TGTGCCAGCAGGCCCGGACCGCTCCCGGGACAAGCGACCTTC.

Details on this clonotype: It may be a read error: a sequence one base away is much more abundant. This chain links TRBV6-5 with TRBJ2-1; D unresolved. The CDR3 contains 14 residues. The germline gives CDR1 MNHEY, CDR2 SVGAGI. V was clipped by 0 bases and J by 4 bases, with 7 bases between them. The CDR3 sequence is CASSYSERYNEQFF. The CDR3 DNA sequence: TGTGCCAGCAGTTACTCGGAGAGGTACAATGAGCAGTTCTTC.